A selection of T cell receptor beta chains follows, all from one sample in a study of T-cell reconstitution after alpha-beta-depleted transplantation in children. Each CDR3 protein is one row after TCRdb ran MiXCR on the PCR reads. The data show more than 200,000 distinct CDR3 sequences, with approximately 19% seen just once and about 41% held by the top ten. Material: PBMCs, mostly from graft donor cells, obtained 360 days after TCRalphabeta/CD19-depleted stem cell transplant. The origin of the receptors is a male patient between 2 and 10 years old who had a stem cell transplant for acute lymphoblastic leukemia, so the T cells may come from the graft donor. Each CDR3 is given with its conserved first and last residue. Each record gives: V gene, J gene, D gene, clone size, CDR3 protein, CDR3 DNA. The D gene is left open where the match is weak. Expanded clones are given a class, and other clones once, few, many or no size at all.

V: TRBV2; J: TRBJ2-2; D: TRBD2; size: once; CDR3: CASSEAGGQFANTGELFF; DNA: TGTGCCAGCAGTGAAGCGGGAGGGCAGTTCGCGAACACCGGGGAGCTGTTTTTT
V: TRBV12-3/TRBV12-4; J: TRBJ2-3; D: TRBD2; size: many; CDR3: CASTRGGADTQYF; DNA: TGTGCCAGCACGCGGGGGGGCGCAGATACGCAGTATTTT
V: TRBV4-2; J: TRBJ2-1; D: TRBD2; size: NA; CDR3: CASSQALSGGAHEQFF; DNA: TGTGCCAGCAGCCAAGCGTTGAGCGGGGGGGCCCATGAGCAGTTCTTC
V: TRBV7-2; J: TRBJ2-5; D: NA; size: NA; CDR3: CASSLGGQAGETQYF; DNA: TGTGCCAGCAGCTTAGGGGGACAAGCCGGGGAGACCCAGTACTTC
V: TRBV5-1; J: TRBJ1-1; D: TRBD1; size: NA; CDR3: CASSTDRGWDTEAFF; DNA: TGCGCCAGCAGCACGGACAGGGGGTGGGATACTGAAGCTTTCTTT
V: TRBV5-1; J: TRBJ2-2; D: NA; size: NA; CDR3: CASSLRYSAGELFF; DNA: TGCGCCAGCAGCTTGCGGTATTCGGCCGGGGAGCTGTTTTTT
V: TRBV6-5; J: TRBJ2-3; D: NA; size: many; CDR3: CASSYSSGQTTDTQYF; DNA: TGTGCCAGCAGTTACTCGAGTGGACAGACCACAGATACGCAGTATTTT
V: TRBV20-1; J: TRBJ1-2; D: NA; size: NA; CDR3: CSARDKIGGTMQGYTF; DNA: TGCAGTGCTAGAGATAAGATTGGCGGGACCATGCAGGGCTACACCTTC
V: TRBV5-6; J: TRBJ2-7; D: NA; size: few; CDR3: CASSPRNRGYEQYF; DNA: TGTGCCAGCAGCCCCCGGAATCGGGGCTACGAGCAGTACTTC
V: TRBV6-1; J: TRBJ2-4; D: NA; size: NA; CDR3: CASSLGQAKNIQYF; DNA: TGTGCCAGCAGCTTGGGGCAAGCCAAAAACATTCAGTACTTC
V: TRBV4-3; J: TRBJ2-5; D: TRBD2; size: many; CDR3: CASSLGTSGGQETQYF; DNA: TGCGCCAGCAGCCTAGGGACTAGCGGGGGGCAAGAGACCCAGTACTTC
V: TRBV20-1; J: TRBJ2-7; D: NA; size: NA; CDR3: CSANLPGLDYYEQYF; DNA: TGCAGTGCTAATCTCCCGGGCCTTGATTACTACGAGCAGTACTTC
V: TRBV5-6; J: TRBJ2-2; D: NA; size: NA; CDR3: CASSPSLTVTGELFF; DNA: TGTGCCAGCAGCCCGTCCCTGACAGTCACCGGGGAGCTGTTTTTT
V: TRBV7-2; J: TRBJ2-5; D: NA; size: few; CDR3: CASSPDPEETQYF; DNA: TGTGCCAGCAGCCCAGACCCAGAAGAGACCCAGTACTTC
V: TRBV27; J: TRBJ1-2; D: NA; size: many; CDR3: CASSLKGGNYGYTF; DNA: TGTGCCAGCAGTTTAAAGGGGGGGAACTATGGCTACACCTTC
V: TRBV5-4; J: TRBJ2-3; D: TRBD1; size: few; CDR3: CASSLNRGPADTQYF; DNA: TGTGCCAGCAGCTTGAACAGGGGGCCAGCGGATACGCAGTATTTT
V: TRBV12-3/TRBV12-4; J: TRBJ2-7; D: NA; size: few; CDR3: CASSLRPGLEYEQYF; DNA: TGTGCCAGCAGTCTTCGTCCGGGCCTAGAGTACGAGCAGTACTTC
V: TRBV5-1; J: TRBJ2-3; D: NA; size: few; CDR3: CASSPGRSTDTQYF; DNA: TGCGCCAGCAGTCCGGGCCGAAGCACAGATACGCAGTATTTT
V: TRBV5-1; J: TRBJ1-3; D: NA; size: NA; CDR3: CASSATISGNTIYF; DNA: TGCGCCAGCAGCGCCACAATCTCTGGAAACACCATATATTTT
V: TRBV12-3/TRBV12-4; J: TRBJ2-7; D: NA; size: NA; CDR3: CASSRVGGYEQYF; DNA: TGTGCCAGCAGCCGAGTTGGGGGTTACGAGCAGTACTTC
V: TRBV7-2; J: TRBJ1-3; D: NA; size: few; CDR3: CASSLGQTTSGNTIYF; DNA: TGTGCCAGCAGCTTAGGACAGACTACCTCTGGAAACACCATATATTTT
V: TRBV4-1; J: TRBJ1-5; D: NA; size: NA; CDR3: CASSPDPRGSQHF; DNA: TGCGCCAGCAGCCCGGACCCACGTGGGTCCCAGCATTTT